The source of this T cell receptor beta chain is a study of neurological immune-mediated disorders. Ten or more counts support this clonotype. Antigen specificity is unknown. Study results and limitations: The expanded clones of different subjects shared no CDR3 amino acid sequences (suggesting private repertoires in all groups). HTLV-1-associated myelopathy led in TCR clonal expansion, while multiple sclerosis ranked lowest, below healthy controls.

The making of cDNA relied on 5'RACE with 10-nucleotide random UMIs. MiXCR was run by TCRdb on the 5' RACE reads, yielding one entry per CDR3 protein. Of fewer than 25,000 distinct CDR3 sequences in the sample, about 10% are singletons; the top ten hold 20% to 25%. Unsorted libraries were prepared from 2 million PBMCs held at -80 C. CDR1 is ENHRY and CDR2 is SYGVKD in the germline V gene. V lost 0 bases to trimming and J lost 4 bases, with 10 bases between them. This CDR3 spans 16 amino acids. The sample consisted of PBMCs. The receptor comes from a woman aged 60-70 years with HTLV-1-associated myelopathy (HAM/TSP). This chain joins TRBV10-3 and TRBJ2-6, with D perhaps assigned TRBD1 or TRBD2 (5 bases each). CDR3 coding DNA: TGTGCCATCAGTGAGTCGAGGGACCCAGGGGCCAACGTCCTGACTTTC. Encoded protein: CAISESRDPGANVLTF.